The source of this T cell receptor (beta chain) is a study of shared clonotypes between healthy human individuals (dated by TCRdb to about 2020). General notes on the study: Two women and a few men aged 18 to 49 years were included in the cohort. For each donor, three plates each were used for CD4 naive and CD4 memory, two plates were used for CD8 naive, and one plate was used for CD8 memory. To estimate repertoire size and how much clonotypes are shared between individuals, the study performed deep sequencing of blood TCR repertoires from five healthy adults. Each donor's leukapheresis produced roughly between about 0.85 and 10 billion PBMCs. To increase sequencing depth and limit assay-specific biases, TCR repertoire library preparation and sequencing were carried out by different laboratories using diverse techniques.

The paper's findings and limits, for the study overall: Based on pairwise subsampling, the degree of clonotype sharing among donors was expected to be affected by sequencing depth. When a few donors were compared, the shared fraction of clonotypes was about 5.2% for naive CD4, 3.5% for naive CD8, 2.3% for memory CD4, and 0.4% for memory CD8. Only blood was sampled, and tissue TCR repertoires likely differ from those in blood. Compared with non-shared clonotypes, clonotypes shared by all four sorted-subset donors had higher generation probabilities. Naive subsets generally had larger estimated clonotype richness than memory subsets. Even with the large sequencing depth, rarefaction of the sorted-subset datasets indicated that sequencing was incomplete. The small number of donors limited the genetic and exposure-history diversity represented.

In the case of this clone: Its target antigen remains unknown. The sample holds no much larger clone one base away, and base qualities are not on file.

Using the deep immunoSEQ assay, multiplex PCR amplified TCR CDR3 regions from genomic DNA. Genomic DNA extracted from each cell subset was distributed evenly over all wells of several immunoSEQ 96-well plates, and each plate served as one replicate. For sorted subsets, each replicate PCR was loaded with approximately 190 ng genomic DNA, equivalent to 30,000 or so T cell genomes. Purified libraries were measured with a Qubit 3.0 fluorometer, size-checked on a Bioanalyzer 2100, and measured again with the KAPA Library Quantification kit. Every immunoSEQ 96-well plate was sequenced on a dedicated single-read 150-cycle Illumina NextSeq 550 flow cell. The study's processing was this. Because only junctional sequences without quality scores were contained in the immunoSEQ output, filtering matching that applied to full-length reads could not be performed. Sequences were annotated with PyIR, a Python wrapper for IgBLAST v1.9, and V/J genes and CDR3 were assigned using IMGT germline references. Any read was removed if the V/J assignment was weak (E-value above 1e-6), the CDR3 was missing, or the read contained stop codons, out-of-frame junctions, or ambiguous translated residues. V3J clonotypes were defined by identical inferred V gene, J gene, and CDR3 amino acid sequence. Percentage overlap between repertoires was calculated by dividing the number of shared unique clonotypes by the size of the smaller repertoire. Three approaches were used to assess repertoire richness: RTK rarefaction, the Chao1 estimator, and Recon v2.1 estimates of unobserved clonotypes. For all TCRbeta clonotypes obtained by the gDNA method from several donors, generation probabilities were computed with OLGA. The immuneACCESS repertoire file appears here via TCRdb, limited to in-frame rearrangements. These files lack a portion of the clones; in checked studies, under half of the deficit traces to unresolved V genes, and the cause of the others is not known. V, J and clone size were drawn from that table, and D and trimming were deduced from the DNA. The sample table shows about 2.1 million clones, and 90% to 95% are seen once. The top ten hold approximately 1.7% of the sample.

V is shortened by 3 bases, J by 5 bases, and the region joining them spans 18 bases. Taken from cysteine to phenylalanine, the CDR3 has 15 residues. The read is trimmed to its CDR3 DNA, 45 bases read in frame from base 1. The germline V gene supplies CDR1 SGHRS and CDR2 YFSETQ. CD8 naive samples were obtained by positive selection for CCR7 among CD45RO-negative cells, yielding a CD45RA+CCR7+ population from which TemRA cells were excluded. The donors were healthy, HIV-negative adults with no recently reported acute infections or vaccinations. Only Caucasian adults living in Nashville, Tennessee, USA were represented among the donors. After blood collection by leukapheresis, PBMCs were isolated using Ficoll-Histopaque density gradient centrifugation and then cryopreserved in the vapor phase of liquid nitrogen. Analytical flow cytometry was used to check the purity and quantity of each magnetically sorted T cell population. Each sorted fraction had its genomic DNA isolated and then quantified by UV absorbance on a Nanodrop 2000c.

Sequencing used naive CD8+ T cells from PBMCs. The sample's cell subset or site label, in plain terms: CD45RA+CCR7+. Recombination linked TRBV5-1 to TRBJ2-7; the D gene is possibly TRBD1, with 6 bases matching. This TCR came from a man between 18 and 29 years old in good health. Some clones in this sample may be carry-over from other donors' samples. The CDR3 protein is CASSSYIRQADEQYF. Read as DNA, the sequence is TGCGCCAGCAGCTCATACATTCGACAGGCCGACGAGCAGTACTTC.